Included here is one T cell receptor (beta chain) sequence, with context. Its specificity is unknown. The J segment lost 2 bases and the V segment lost 2 bases, leaving 8 bases of the junction unmatched. The CDR3 covers 16 residues. CDR1 and CDR2 (germline): MNHNS, SASEGT. These data are taken from a study of CD8 T cells in ankylosing spondylitis. Overall study results and limits: Blood of patients with ankylosing spondylitis appeared to be characterized by a TCR beta motif of about eight highly homologous variants. Relatively scarce in peripheral blood, disease-linked clones were CD8+. Earlier literature documents some of the motif variants in reactive arthritis synovial fluid and blood. Matched ankylosing spondylitis synovial fluid reportedly contained a significantly enriched population of disease-linked clones.

The authors made TCR beta libraries by quantitative 5'-RACE with molecular barcodes. Via MiXCR, TCRdb re-called the 5' RACE reads, giving one row per CDR3 protein. The table lists around 140,000 distinct CDR3 sequences, approximately 17% of them singletons, with about 30% in the top ten. The sample taken for sequencing was blood, either unsorted or a sorted T cell fraction (not recorded which). The genes are TRBV6-1 and TRBJ2-7; TRBD2 matches 8 bases. The clonotype originates from a male donor with ankylosing spondylitis. Written as DNA, the CDR3 is TGTGCCAGCAGTGAACTGATCGCAGCGGGAGCCTACGAGCAGTACTTC. Translating it yields CASSELIAAGAYEQYF.